Listed here are 19 T cell receptor beta chains from one sample, sequenced in a study of patients and donors after allogeneic stem cell transplantation. TCRdb reanalysed the RT-PCR reads using MiXCR and keeps one entry per CDR3 protein. The table shows approximately 200,000 distinct CDR3 sequences, with roughly two fifths occurring only once. Sequenced material: blood, either unsorted or a sorted T cell fraction (not recorded which). The receptors shown here come from a human donor who was either an allogeneic HSCT recipient or a stem cell or donor lymphocyte infusion donor (not recorded which). It is not recorded whose cells these are; they may come from a transplant donor.

The chain combines TRBV30 with TRBJ1-1; unclear D gene. Between the trimmed V and J ends, which lost 1 base and 3 bases, there was a span of 9 bases. Germline V gene lookup returns CDR1 GTSNPN and CDR2 SVGIG (reference sequence). The CDR3 spans 13 residues. CDR3 sequence: CAWSARLDTEAFF. CDR3 in DNA: TGTGCCTGGAGTGCCCGGTTGGACACTGAAGCTTTCTTT.

This clonotype was detected a few times. The rearrangement uses TRBV9 and TRBJ1-3, with 9 bases fitting TRBD1. V lost 0 bases, J lost 1 base, and 2 bases stayed unmatched. The CDR3 is 16 amino acids. Germline loops: CDR1 SGDLS, CDR2 YYNGEE. The CDR3 nucleotides read TGTGCCAGCAGCGTAGGACAGGGGGTATCTGGAAACACCATATATTTT. It yields the protein CASSVGQGVSGNTIYF.

This clonotype was seen a handful of times. The rearrangement links TRBV12-3 or TRBV12-4 to TRBJ2-5; 10 bases are a match to TRBD2. CDR3 length: 16 amino acids. Trimming cost V 4 bases and J 5 bases; bases outside gene matches: 10. DNA of the CDR3: TGTGCCAGCAGTTCCCACCTAGCGGGAGTACACGAGACCCAGTACTTC. Its protein product is CASSSHLAGVHETQYF.

A few counts support this clonotype. This chain links TRBV6-1 with TRBJ1-2; TRBD1 aligns across 7 bases. Germline V gene data show CDR1 as MNHNS and CDR2 as SASEGT. The CDR3 contains 14 residues. J was trimmed by 3 bases and V by 6 bases; bases with no gene match: 7. CDR3 DNA sequence: TGTGCCAGCAGAAACACAGGGGTTTACTATGGCTACACCTTC. Translated, it gives CASRNTGVYYGYTF.

This clonotype was observed a handful of times. The rearrangement links TRBV5-1 to TRBJ2-2; 8 nucleotides line up with TRBD2. This CDR3 comprises 15 residues. The germline V gene has CDR1 SGHRS and CDR2 YFSETQ. V shed 3 bases and J 1 base; nucleotides not matched to a gene: 2. The CDR3 DNA reads as TGCGCCAGCAGCTCGAGCGGGAGGAACACCGGGGAGCTGTTTTTT. Its protein is CASSSSGRNTGELFF. Variable domain in full (rest from reference TRBV5-1 and TRBJ2-2): KAGVTQTPRYLIKTRGQQVTLSCSPISGHRSVSWYQQTPGQGLQFLFEYFSETQRNKGNFPGRFSGRQFSNSRSEMNVSTLELGDSALYLCASSSSGRNTGELFFGEGSRLTVL.

The V gene is TRBV29-1, the J gene TRBJ1-1; 8 positions agree with TRBD1. The trim removed 2 bases at V and 1 base at J, leaving 6 bases unmatched. CDR3 length: 15 amino acids. Per the germline V gene, CDR1 is SQVTM and CDR2 is ANQGSEA. The CDR3 is CSVERDRGPNTEAFF. The CDR3 nucleotides are TGCAGCGTTGAACGAGACAGGGGACCGAACACTGAAGCTTTCTTT.

This chain links TRBV10-3 with TRBJ2-2; D gene unclear. V was clipped by 7 bases and J by 6 bases, with 15 bases between them. The length of the CDR3 is 14 residues. From germline, CDR1 is ENHRY and CDR2 SYGVKD. In nucleotides, the CDR3 is TGTGCCATCAAGGTGCCTACCCCGGCCGGGGAGCTGTTTTTT. Its protein is CAIKVPTPAGELFF.

CDR3: CSATGTTTHEQYF. The CDR3 nucleotides are TGCAGTGCTACCGGGACTACAACCCACGAGCAGTACTTC. The gene calls are TRBV20-1 and TRBJ2-7; TRBD2 matches at 7 bases. Per the germline V gene, CDR1 is DFQATT and CDR2 is SNEGSKA (reference sequence). With V trimmed by 4 bases and J by 5 bases, 8 bases remained unmatched. The length of the CDR3 is 13 residues.

This clonotype was observed a handful of times. The chain uses TRBV7-2 and TRBJ2-1; unclear D gene. The V gene lost 1 base and the J gene lost 7 bases, with 11 bases spanning the gap. Germline-derived CDR1 and CDR2 are SGHTA and FQGNSA. This CDR3 has 14 amino acids. The CDR3 loop is CASSLGGSQNEQFF. The CDR3 DNA follows: TGTGCCAGCAGCTTAGGGGGAAGTCAAAATGAGCAGTTCTTC.

The rearrangement joins TRBV20-1 to TRBJ1-1; tentative D call: TRBD1 (5 bases). Germline CDR1 is DFQATT and CDR2 is SNEGSKA (reference sequence). The CDR3 contains 10 residues. Trimming took off 3 bases at V and 7 bases at J, with 6 bases between the two ends. CDR3 sequence: CSARTVEAFF. In DNA, the CDR3 is TGCAGTGCTAGGACAGTTGAAGCTTTCTTT.

The sample holds a few counts of this clonotype. This CDR3 reads CATRGGPGNTIYF. In DNA, the CDR3 is TGTGCCACTCGGGGGGGGCCTGGAAACACCATATATTTT. The V gene is TRBV28, the J gene TRBJ1-3; TRBD1 might be the D (6 bases). The CDR3 is made up of 13 amino acids. V was clipped by 10 bases and J by 2 bases, with 12 bases between them. CDR1 is MDHEN and CDR2 is SYDVKM in the germline V gene.

The gene calls are TRBV5-1 and TRBJ2-3; 9 nucleotides match TRBD2. Trimming at V came to 0 bases and at J to 5 bases, leaving 4 bases not matched to a gene. Germline CDR1 SGHRS, CDR2 YFSETQ. This CDR3 contains 15 residues. The CDR3 DNA reads TGCGCCAGCAGCTTGGGGCTAGCGGGGCGAGATACGCAGTATTTT. Translation: CASSLGLAGRDTQYF. The full variable domain, rest sourced from reference TRBV5-1 and TRBJ2-3, is KAGVTQTPRYLIKTRGQQVTLSCSPISGHRSVSWYQQTPGQGLQFLFEYFSETQRNKGNFPGRFSGRQFSNSRSEMNVSTLELGDSALYLCASSLGLAGRDTQYFGPGTRLTVL.

This rearrangement joins TRBV7-2 to TRBJ2-1, with TRBD2 identical over 12 bases. Germline CDR1 and CDR2: SGHTA and FQGNSA. The CDR3 runs to 14 residues. V was clipped by 6 bases and J by 7 bases; unmatched bases: 4. DNA for the CDR3: TGTGCCAGCAGACCTAGCGGGAGGGAAAATGAGCAGTTCTTC. Protein: CASRPSGRENEQFF.

The chain combines TRBV28 with TRBJ2-7, with a possible D match to TRBD2 (5 bases). CDR1 and CDR2 from the germline V gene are MDHEN and SYDVKM. The CDR3 length is 13 residues. V dropped 7 bases and J dropped 7 bases, with 17 bases sitting between them. The CDR3 here is CASTPWRVEEQYF. CDR3 DNA: TGTGCCAGCACGCCCTGGCGGGTAGAAGAGCAGTACTTC.

The chain employs TRBV5-1 and TRBJ2-5; D possibly uses TRBD1 or TRBD2 (5 bases each). From germline, CDR1 is SGHRS and CDR2 YFSETQ. This CDR3 comprises 17 residues. The V end lost 4 bases, the J end lost 3 bases, and 22 bases lay between the germline ends. The CDR3 bases are TGCGCCAGCAGCCTGTCCCCCGAACGGGGCGAAAAAGAGACCCAGTACTTC. Translating it yields CASSLSPERGEKETQYF.

V is TRBV6-6 and J is TRBJ2-3; 11 nucleotides line up with TRBD1. This CDR3 has 15 amino acids. Germline V gene data show CDR1 as MNHNY and CDR2 as SVGAGI (reference sequence). J lost 6 bases, V lost 1 base, and 3 bases had no gene match. The CDR3 protein is CASSYFGTGGDTQYF. CDR3 DNA sequence: TGTGCCAGCAGTTACTTTGGGACAGGGGGTGATACGCAGTATTTT.

The rearrangement joins TRBV7-2 to TRBJ2-1, with D maybe TRBD2 (6 bases). CDR1 is SGHTA, CDR2 FQGNSA, per germline. Trimming took 1 base from V and 7 from J, leaving 8 bases between them. The CDR3 loop spans 13 amino acids. CDR3 loop: CASSLVGGNEQFF. CDR3 nucleotide sequence: TGTGCCAGCAGCTTAGTTGGGGGGAATGAGCAGTTCTTC.

The genes are TRBV5-1 and TRBJ2-7, with no clear D. Trimming pared 0 bases from V and 0 bases from J, leaving 7 bases between. CDR1 is SGHRS and CDR2 is YFSETQ in the germline V gene. The CDR3 totals 14 residues. The CDR3, as DNA: TGCGCCAGCAGCTTGGGACGAGACTCCTACGAGCAGTACTTC. This codes for CASSLGRDSYEQYF. Complete variable domain (other parts from reference TRBV5-1 and TRBJ2-7): KAGVTQTPRYLIKTRGQQVTLSCSPISGHRSVSWYQQTPGQGLQFLFEYFSETQRNKGNFPGRFSGRQFSNSRSEMNVSTLELGDSALYLCASSLGRDSYEQYFGPGTRLTVT.

This clonotype was seen more than once but under ten times. This chain joins TRBV7-8 and TRBJ1-4; D is unclear. Germline loops: CDR1 SGHVS, CDR2 FQNEAQ. V lost 1 base, J lost 8 bases, and 14 bases lay in between. The length of the CDR3 is 15 residues. The CDR3 is CASSLGRRGSEKLFF. The DNA for the CDR3 is TGTGCCAGCAGCTTAGGACGTCGAGGCTCCGAAAAACTGTTTTTT.